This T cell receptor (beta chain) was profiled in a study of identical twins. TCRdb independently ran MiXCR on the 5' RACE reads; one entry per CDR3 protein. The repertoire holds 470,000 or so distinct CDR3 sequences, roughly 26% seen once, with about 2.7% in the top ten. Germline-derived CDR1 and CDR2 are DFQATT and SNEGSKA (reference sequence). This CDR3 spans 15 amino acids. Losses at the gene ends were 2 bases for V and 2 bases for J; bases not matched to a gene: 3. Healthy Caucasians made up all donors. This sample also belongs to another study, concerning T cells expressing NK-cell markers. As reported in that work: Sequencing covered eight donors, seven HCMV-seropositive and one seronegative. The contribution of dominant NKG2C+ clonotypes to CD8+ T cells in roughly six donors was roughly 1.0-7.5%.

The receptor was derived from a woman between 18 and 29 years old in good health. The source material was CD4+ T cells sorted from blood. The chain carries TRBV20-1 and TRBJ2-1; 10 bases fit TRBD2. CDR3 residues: CSARPTSGTYNEQFF. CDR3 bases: TGCAGTGCTAGACCTACTAGCGGGACCTACAATGAGCAGTTCTTC.